Following are 10 T cell receptor beta chains from one sample sequenced in a study of blood T cell repertoires in COVID-19. The method was immunoSEQ multiplex PCR; TCRdb's version includes in-frame clones alone and lacks a portion of them. The sample records 55,000 to 85,000 clones, 75% to 90% being singletons. Sequenced input: peripheral blood. Every receptor here comes from a human donor in a cohort sampled during active COVID-19.

J is TRBJ1-5 and V is TRBV27; possible D gene TRBD1, 5 bases. The CDR3 length is 16 residues. Trimming removed 5 bases from V and 9 bases from J, with 23 bases in between. Germline CDR1 reads MNHEY; CDR2 reads SMNVEV (reference sequence). CDR3 coding DNA: TGTGCCAGCAGTGAGACGACAGTCCCCGGCGAGAGGCCCCAGCATTTT. It specifies CASSETTVPGERPQHF.

The chain uses TRBV7-9 and TRBJ2-1, with D perhaps TRBD2 (6 bases). Germline V gene lookup returns CDR1 SEHNR and CDR2 FQNEAQ (reference sequence). The CDR3 sequence is 15 residues long. Deletions cut 3 bases from V and 0 bases from J, with 9 bases between. For the CDR3, the DNA is TGTGCCAGCAGCTTCGGGGGTGGCTCCTACAATGAGCAGTTCTTC. It yields the protein CASSFGGGSYNEQFF.

The rearrangement links TRBV10-3 to TRBJ1-4, with a weak D call TRBD1 (5 bases). The germline CDR1 and CDR2 sequences are ENHRY and SYGVKD. CDR3 length equals 16 residues. V was shortened by 4 bases and J by 0 bases, with 12 bases between the two germline ends. CDR3 nucleotide sequence: TGTGCCATCAGTGGGGGCGGCTCTGCAACTAATGAAAAACTGTTTTTT. Its translation is CAISGGGSATNEKLFF.

The DNA of the CDR3 is TGTGCCTGTTATGTGGGGACAGTGTACTATTTCGGCTACACCTTC. It specifies CACYVGTVYYFGYTF. This chain links TRBV30 with TRBJ1-2, with TRBD1 identical over 7 bases. V was clipped by 6 bases and J by 8 bases; unmatched bases: 18. CDR1 GTSNPN and CDR2 SVGIG come from the germline V gene (reference sequence). CDR3 size: 15 residues. The full variable domain, completed using reference TRBV30 and TRBJ1-2, is SQTIHQWPATLVQPVGSPLSLECTVEGTSNPNLYWYRQAAGRGLQLLFYSVGIGQISSEVPQNLSASRPQDRQFILSSKKLLLSDSGFYLCACYVGTVYYFGYTFGSGTRLTVV.

The chain links TRBV19 to TRBJ2-3; TRBD1 matches at 11 bases. CDR1 is LNHDA, CDR2 SQIVND, per germline (reference sequence). The CDR3 consists of 15 residues. With V trimmed by 10 bases and J by 1 base, 7 bases remained unmatched. The CDR3 sequence: CAIGQGARGTDTQYF. CDR3 DNA sequence: TGTGCCATTGGACAGGGGGCCAGGGGCACAGATACGCAGTATTTT.

CDR3 nucleotide sequence: TGCGCCAGCAGCTTGGTGGGACAGCCGACAGATACGCAGTATTTT. This translates into CASSLVGQPTDTQYF. The chain combines TRBV5-1 with TRBJ2-3; 7 nucleotides match TRBD1. This CDR3 region has 15 residues. Germline CDR1 SGHRS, CDR2 YFSETQ. V was clipped by 0 bases and J by 3 bases; unmatched bases: 4.

The chain uses TRBV23-1 and TRBJ2-1; possibly TRBD2 for D (7 bases). Being an ORF, TRBV23-1 has a function that is uncertain. This CDR3 spans 16 amino acids. V was cut by 1 base and J by 7 bases, with 17 bases left in between. The CDR3 region has the DNA TGCGCCAGCAGTCAATTCATTCGGGGGGCCGTGAATGAGCAGTTCTTC. This encodes CASSQFIRGAVNEQFF.

This rearrangement joins TRBV7-2 to TRBJ1-5; a weak D match, TRBD1 (5 bases). The germline gives CDR1 SGHTA, CDR2 FQGNSA. This CDR3 has 16 amino acids. Trimming left V 4 bases short and J 5 bases short, with 18 bases between. The CDR3 DNA is TGTGCCAGCAGCTCGGGCGGGGGAACGGCACATCAGCCCCAGCATTTT. It encodes CASSSGGGTAHQPQHF.

The chain uses TRBV30 and TRBJ2-1; D gene unclear. From germline, CDR1 is GTSNPN and CDR2 SVGIG (reference sequence). The CDR3 sequence is 13 residues long. V was trimmed by 2 bases and J by 4 bases, leaving 9 bases between them. The CDR3 loop reads CAWSYRPYNEQFF. CDR3 sequence (DNA): TGTGCCTGGAGTTACAGACCGTACAATGAGCAGTTCTTC.

The chain uses TRBV6-5 and TRBJ1-5, with a possible D match to TRBD1 (6 bases). This CDR3 has 15 amino acids. CDR1 is MNHEY, CDR2 SVGAGI, per germline. V was cut by 8 bases and J by 3 bases, with 17 bases left in between. The CDR3 DNA sequence: TGTGCCAGCGGAACAGGGATGGGTAACAATCAGCCCCAGCATTTT. Translation: CASGTGMGNNQPQHF.